Described below is a single T cell receptor (beta chain) sequence and its context. Its target is unknown. Coverage ceases 3 residues before the CDR3 finishes, and the germline J gene fills in the end. immunoSEQ multiplex PCR used an average of 1200 ng genomic DNA. Libraries were prepared by immunoSEQ multiplex PCR; TCRdb keeps only in-frame clonotypes and omits some of them. The sample's table shows around 30,000 clones. CDR1 MNHNS and CDR2 SASEGT come from the germline V gene. The length of the CDR3 is 14 residues. V gave up 3 bases and J gave up 7 bases, with 10 bases separating them. This entry belongs to a study of T cells in women clearing cervical HPV infection. Study as a whole: Donors had HPV16-related CIN3 or worse; 2 had invasive cancer. Controls' single incident HPV16 infection cleared within 12 months without precancer.

Overall study results and limits: CIN3+ cases had significantly higher TCR richness than controls; evenness did not differ.

The chain has TRBV6-1 and TRBJ1-6; D is undetermined. The origin of this receptor is a woman aged 18 to 75 with a cervical HPV16 infection that either progressed to CIN3+ or cleared (not recorded which). Material for sequencing was blood buffy coat. The CDR3 here is CASSDYAGNSPLHF. The part of the CDR3 DNA that was read is TGTGCCAGCAGTGATTATGCCGGGAATTCACCC.